The clone carrying this TCR beta chain was seen only a few times. The antigen is unknown. This specimen belongs to a study of CD8 T cells in ankylosing spondylitis. With molecular barcodes, quantitative 5'-RACE was used to make the TCR beta libraries. TCRdb called the 5' RACE reads again in MiXCR, with one record for every CDR3 protein. Of approximately 100,000 distinct CDR3 sequences in the sample, 7.5% to 9% are singletons; the top ten hold nearly 10%. In germline, CDR1 is SGHTA, CDR2 FQGNSA. CDR3 size: 13 residues. With 4 bases removed from V and 2 bases from J, the gap between germline ends came to 8 bases. Study results and limitations: Peripheral blood samples showed relatively rare disease-linked clones, and these clones were CD8+. Eight highly homologous variants formed a TCR beta motif that appeared characteristic of ankylosing spondylitis blood.

The sample was blood, either unsorted or a sorted T cell fraction (not recorded which). This clonotype originated in a male donor with ankylosing spondylitis or in good health (not recorded which). The chain combines TRBV7-2 with TRBJ1-2; D perhaps matches TRBD1 (5 bases). The CDR3 nucleotides read TGTGCCAGCAGCTGGGACTCCAACTATGGCTACACCTTC. This sequence encodes CASSWDSNYGYTF.